This T cell receptor (beta chain) was documented in a study of cytotoxic CD8 clonotypes in ibrutinib-treated CLL. The CDR3 runs 15 residues. With 1 base clipped from V and 5 bases from J, the junction kept 5 bases outside the gene matches. Germline-derived CDR1 and CDR2 are MGHDK and SYGVNS. The protocol was immunoSEQ multiplex PCR, while the TCRdb copy is restricted to in-frame clones and leaves out a portion. The data contain 150,000 or so clones, around 82% of them singletons. The gene calls are TRBV25-1 and TRBJ1-1; 9 nucleotides agree with TRBD1. This sequence was found in a human donor with chronic lymphocytic leukemia. The specimen was PBMCs, collected after 36 months of ibrutinib treatment. The CDR3 bases are TGTGCCAGCAGTGAATTTGGACAGGGGAGGACTGAAGCTTTCTTT. Protein: CASSEFGQGRTEAFF.